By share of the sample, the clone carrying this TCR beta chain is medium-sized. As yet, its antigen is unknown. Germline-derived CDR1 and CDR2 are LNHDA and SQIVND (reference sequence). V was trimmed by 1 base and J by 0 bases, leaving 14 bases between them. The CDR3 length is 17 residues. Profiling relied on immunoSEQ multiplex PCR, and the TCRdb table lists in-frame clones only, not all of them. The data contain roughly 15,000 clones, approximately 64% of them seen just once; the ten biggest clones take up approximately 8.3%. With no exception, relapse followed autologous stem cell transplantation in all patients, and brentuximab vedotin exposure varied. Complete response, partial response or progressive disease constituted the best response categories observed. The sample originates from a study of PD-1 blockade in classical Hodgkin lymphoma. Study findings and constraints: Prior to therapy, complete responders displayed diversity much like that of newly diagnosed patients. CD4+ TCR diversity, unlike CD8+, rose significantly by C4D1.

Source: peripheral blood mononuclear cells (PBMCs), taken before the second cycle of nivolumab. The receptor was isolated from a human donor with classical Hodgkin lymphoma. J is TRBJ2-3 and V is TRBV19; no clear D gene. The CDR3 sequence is CASSIVGRGLSTDTQYF. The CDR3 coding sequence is TGTGCCAGTAGTATAGTCGGGCGCGGCCTCAGCACAGATACGCAGTATTTT.